A single sample is the source of the 21 T cell receptor beta chains below, sequenced in a study of blood T cell repertoires in COVID-19. Only in-frame clones appear in the TCRdb table, and some are missing; sequencing was by immunoSEQ multiplex PCR. The sample contains roughly 200,000 clones, about 86% of which appear only once. Material for sequencing was PBMCs or T cells enriched from blood (not recorded which). The source is a woman under 40 who had been exposed to COVID-19.

The chain recombines TRBV24-1 with TRBJ2-2; 9 nucleotides line up with TRBD2. V trimming: 4 bases; J trimming: 5 bases; junction bases outside the gene matches: 7. Germline CDR1 and CDR2: KGHDR and SFDVKD. The CDR3 extends over 16 amino acids. CDR3 protein: CATSDGSGGRTGELFF. The CDR3 region has the DNA TGTGCCACCAGTGACGGTAGCGGGGGTCGGACCGGGGAGCTGTTTTTT.

This clone is a singleton in its sample. V gene TRBV29-1 combines with J gene TRBJ2-1, with 7 bases matching TRBD1. V lost 3 bases and J lost 4; bases outside the gene matches: 9. From germline, CDR1 is SQVTM and CDR2 ANQGSEA. This CDR3 is 15 amino acids long. The CDR3 DNA reads TGCAGCGTTGAGTGGGGCAGGGGGACATACAATGAGCAGTTCTTC. Protein sequence: CSVEWGRGTYNEQFF.

This chain connects TRBV14 to TRBJ1-4; D remains unclear. Deletions cut 5 bases from V and 3 bases from J, with 13 bases between. The CDR3 consists of 15 residues. CDR1 is SGHDN, CDR2 FVKESK, per germline. For the CDR3, the DNA is TGTGCCAGCAGCGAAATGTCTCGGGCTAATGAAAAACTGTTTTTT. It yields the protein CASSEMSRANEKLFF.

The V call is TRBV10-3, the J call TRBJ1-1, with D possibly TRBD1 on 6 matching bases. Germline loops: CDR1 ENHRY, CDR2 SYGVKD. V was clipped by 6 bases and J by 6 bases, with 17 bases between them. The CDR3 sequence is 14 residues long. For the CDR3, the DNA is TGTGCCATCAGGTACAGGGCCGGGATGTCTGAAGCTTTCTTT. It specifies CAIRYRAGMSEAFF.

The J gene is TRBJ2-3, the V gene TRBV18; a weak D match, TRBD1 (6 bases). The length of the CDR3 is 16 residues. Germline assignment: CDR1 KGHSH and CDR2 LQKENI. Trimming removed 0 bases from V and 0 bases from J, with 10 bases in between. CDR3 coding DNA: TGTGCCAGCTCACCACCACCGACAGGTAGCACAGATACGCAGTATTTT. Amino acid sequence: CASSPPPTGSTDTQYF.

The sample holds one count of this clone. The same CDR3 also results from other DNA sequences found in this sample. The V and J genes are TRBV9 and TRBJ2-3; 11 nucleotides line up with TRBD2. The J segment lost 2 bases and the V segment lost 3 bases, leaving 5 bases of the junction unmatched. This CDR3 contains 16 residues. From germline, CDR1 is SGDLS and CDR2 YYNGEE. CDR3 DNA: TGTGCCAGCAGCGCCGGGACTAGCGGTTCCACAGATACGCAGTATTTT. It translates to CASSAGTSGSTDTQYF. The full variable domain, its missing parts supplied by reference TRBV9 and TRBJ2-3, is DSGVTQTPKHLITATGQRVTLRCSPRSGDLSVYWYQQSLDQGLQFLIQYYNGEERAKGNILERFSAQQFPDLHSELNLSSLELGDSALYFCASSAGTSGSTDTQYFGPGTRLTVL.

This chain links TRBV27 with TRBJ2-3, with 12 bases aligning to TRBD2. J gave up 6 bases and V 0 bases, and 7 bases lay outside the gene matches. Germline V lookup: CDR1 MNHEY, CDR2 SMNVEV (reference sequence). The CDR3 contains 17 residues. The CDR3 region is CASSLSRLAGARDTQYF. CDR3 bases: TGTGCCAGCAGTTTATCCCGACTAGCGGGGGCCCGGGATACGCAGTATTTT.

The CDR3 DNA sequence: TGTGCCAGCAGCCCCGGCGGGGATTGTAGCGAAAAACTGTTTTTT. Its protein is CASSPGGDCSEKLFF. The V and J genes are TRBV7-9 and TRBJ1-4; no clear D gene. The germline gives CDR1 SEHNR, CDR2 FQNEAQ (reference sequence). The CDR3 totals 15 residues. With 5 bases removed from V and 8 bases from J, the gap between germline ends came to 18 bases.

V usage is TRBV5-1 and J usage is TRBJ1-4; D gene uncertain. V was shortened by 0 bases and J by 8 bases, with 17 bases between the two germline ends. Per the germline V gene, CDR1 is SGHRS and CDR2 is YFSETQ. CDR3 length: 16 residues. CDR3 nucleotide sequence: TGCGCCAGCAGCTTGGTTCCCGGGAGGGTTGACGAAAAACTGTTTTTT. Its translation: CASSLVPGRVDEKLFF.

The genes are TRBV5-1 and TRBJ2-3; no firm D call. V lost 1 base to trimming and J lost 2 bases, with 8 bases between them. This CDR3 spans 14 amino acids. CDR1 and CDR2 from the germline V gene are SGHRS and YFSETQ. The CDR3 sequence: CASSLLGNTDTQYF. CDR3 DNA: TGCGCCAGCAGCTTGTTGGGCAACACAGATACGCAGTATTTT.

The chain employs TRBV29-1 and TRBJ2-1, with 12 bases aligning to TRBD2. After removal of 7 bases from V and 6 bases from J, the junction contained 10 bases not matched to a gene. This CDR3 has 15 residues. Germline V gene data show CDR1 as SQVTM and CDR2 as ANQGSEA. CDR3 DNA: TGCAGCGCTAGACTAGCGGGGGCCGGAAGCAATGAGCAGTTCTTC. It yields the protein CSARLAGAGSNEQFF.

The chain joins TRBV24-1 to TRBJ1-2; TRBD1 matches at 9 bases. The V gene's germline CDR1 is KGHDR and CDR2 SFDVKD. The CDR3 contains 15 residues. Trimming removed 3 bases from V and 6 bases from J; junction bases left unmatched: 7. The chain's CDR3 is CATSDDGTGKDGYTF. In DNA, the CDR3 is TGTGCCACCAGTGATGACGGGACAGGGAAGGATGGCTACACCTTC.

This chain connects TRBV2 to TRBJ2-2; 8 positions match TRBD1. Unmatched junction bases numbered 6, after V lost 4 bases and J lost 5 bases. CDR1 is SNHLY and CDR2 is FYNNEI in the germline V gene. This CDR3 is 15 amino acids long. CDR3 sequence (DNA): TGTGCCAGCAGTGCCGGACAGGGCGGAACCGGGGAGCTGTTTTTT. This encodes CASSAGQGGTGELFF.

This chain joins TRBV10-3 and TRBJ2-1; 8 nucleotides align to TRBD1. CDR3 length equals 18 residues. CDR1 and CDR2 (germline): ENHRY, SYGVKD. V lost 9 bases, J lost 0 bases, and 16 bases stayed unmatched. The CDR3 here is CAMTDRAGLSGSYNEQFF. The CDR3 DNA reads TGTGCCATGACGGACAGGGCAGGTTTAAGTGGCTCCTACAATGAGCAGTTCTTC.

The chain has TRBV18 and TRBJ1-1; 7 bases align to TRBD1. This CDR3 has 16 amino acids. Germline V gene sequence: CDR1 KGHSH, CDR2 LQKENI. The ends lost 2 bases at V and 0 bases at J; junction bases unmatched: 6. The CDR3 nucleotides are TGTGCCAGCTCACCATCCGCAGGGGGGATGAACACTGAAGCTTTCTTT. Amino acid sequence: CASSPSAGGMNTEAFF. Combining the CDR3 with reference TRBV18 and TRBJ1-1 gives the whole variable domain NAGVMQNPRHLVRRRGQEARLRCSPMKGHSHVYWYRQLPEEGLKFMVYLQKENIIDESGMPKERFSAEFPKEGPSILRIQQVVRGDSAAYFCASSPSAGGMNTEAFFGQGTRLTVV.

The rearrangement uses TRBV25-1 and TRBJ1-1, with TRBD1 identical over 12 bases. CDR3 length equals 13 residues. In germline, CDR1 is MGHDK, CDR2 SYGVNS. Unmatched junction bases numbered 4, after V lost 6 bases and J lost 8 bases. The CDR3 region is CASSPGQGAEAFF. DNA of the CDR3: TGTGCCAGCAGCCCGGGACAGGGGGCAGAAGCTTTCTTT. Full variable domain (remainder filled in from reference TRBV25-1 and TRBJ1-1): EADIYQTPRYLVIGTGKKITLECSQTMGHDKMYWYQQDPGMELHLIHYSYGVNSTEKGDLSSESTVSRIRTEHFPLTLESARPSHTSQYLCASSPGQGAEAFFGQGTRLTVV.

The gene calls are TRBV18 and TRBJ2-7, with a weak D call TRBD1 (6 bases). V lost 0 bases and J lost 5, with 17 bases in between. Germline V gene sequence: CDR1 KGHSH, CDR2 LQKENI. This CDR3 is 16 amino acids long. CDR3 sequence reads: CASSPPVTTGFNEQYF. The CDR3 DNA is TGTGCCAGCTCACCACCCGTTACAACAGGGTTCAACGAGCAGTACTTC. Looking up the rest from reference TRBV18 and TRBJ2-7 gives the full variable domain: NAGVMQNPRHLVRRRGQEARLRCSPMKGHSHVYWYRQLPEEGLKFMVYLQKENIIDESGMPKERFSAEFPKEGPSILRIQQVVRGDSAAYFCASSPPVTTGFNEQYFGPGTRLTVT.

The V and J genes are TRBV5-1 and TRBJ1-2; tentative D call: TRBD1 (6 bases). The V and J ends lost 0 bases and 7 bases respectively, with 13 bases between them. Germline assignment: CDR1 SGHRS and CDR2 YFSETQ. The CDR3 runs to 14 residues. The CDR3 region is CASSLEGSGAGYTF. DNA of the CDR3: TGCGCCAGCAGCTTGGAGGGGTCAGGGGCTGGCTACACCTTC.

The chain employs TRBV10-3 and TRBJ1-5; D is undetermined. From germline, CDR1 is ENHRY and CDR2 SYGVKD. V lost 4 bases and J 0 bases, leaving 10 bases between the germline ends. There are 15 residues in the CDR3. This chain's CDR3 is CAISGGLGSNQPQHF. For the CDR3, the DNA is TGTGCCATCAGTGGAGGTCTCGGTAGCAATCAGCCCCAGCATTTT.

V is TRBV12-5 and J is TRBJ2-2, with a tentative D call TRBD1 (6 bases). Trimming removed 0 bases from V and 1 base from J, with 6 bases in between. The CDR3 loop spans 15 amino acids. In germline, CDR1 is LGHNT, CDR2 FRNRAP. The chain's CDR3 is CASGLVQGNTGELFF. CDR3 sequence (DNA): TGTGCTAGTGGTTTGGTACAGGGGAACACCGGGGAGCTGTTTTTT.

The chain recombines TRBV27 with TRBJ1-5; no firm D call. With 0 bases removed from V and 4 bases from J, the gap between germline ends came to 10 bases. CDR3 length: 15 amino acids. Germline lookup yields CDR1 MNHEY and CDR2 SMNVEV (reference sequence). DNA for the CDR3: TGTGCCAGCAGTTTATCACGGACGGGGAATCAGCCCCAGCATTTT. Translated: CASSLSRTGNQPQHF.